Reported below is one T cell receptor beta chain. What it binds is unknown. This entry is derived from a study of T cell responses to AZD1222 COVID-19 vaccine. The study, taken as a whole, reports: The CD4 TCRs associated with vaccination extended across spike and predominated at 160-218 and 743-854. Possibly, clonal diversity was underestimated; donors were largely white British and included more females.

Clones were read by immunoSEQ multiplex PCR, and TCRdb kept only the in-frame ones, dropping some. The sample consists of under 200,000 clones, 92% of them appearing once. The V gene lost 3 bases and the J gene lost 4 bases, with 13 bases spanning the gap. CDR1 is SGHRS and CDR2 is YFSETQ in the germline V gene. This CDR3 region has 14 residues. This sample comprised peripheral blood, obtained 28 days after the second AZD1222 dose. The chain uses TRBV5-1 and TRBJ2-5; D is unresolved. This sequence originates from an adult who received the AZD1222 COVID-19 vaccine. CDR3 nucleotides: TGCGCCAGCAGCTCTGGGGTACCCCGAGAGACCCAGTACTTC. This translates into CASSSGVPRETQYF. The full variable domain, in which reference TRBV5-1 and TRBJ2-5 provide the parts outside the CDR3, is KAGVTQTPRYLIKTRGQQVTLSCSPISGHRSVSWYQQTPGQGLQFLFEYFSETQRNKGNFPGRFSGRQFSNSRSEMNVSTLELGDSALYLCASSSGVPRETQYFGPGTRLLVL.